This T cell receptor (beta chain) comes out of a study of vaccination and CD4 T cells after COVID-19. On the study more broadly: Convalescent donors were composed of six males and four females, of whom two were Hispanic. Overlapping spike peptides served as the stimulus for the cells. These peptides came from SARS-CoV-2 and from the common cold coronaviruses HCoV-NL63, HCoV-OC43 and HCoV-229E. Typically, post-vaccine samples were obtained a median around 72 days after dose two, within a range of 14 to 241.

Cultured CD4+ T cell DNA was sequenced using the Oncomine TCR Beta short-read assay. TCRdb analysed the PCR reads with MiXCR anew, one entry per CDR3 protein. This sample carries around 15,000 distinct CDR3 sequences, approximately 50% of them seen once, and the ten largest clones take 16%. CDR3 length: 13 amino acids. Germline CDR1 SGHTA, CDR2 FQGTGA. The V gene end was trimmed by 8 bases and the J gene end by 1 base; junction bases not matched to a gene: 3. Indicated treatment: roughly ten-day PBMC culture with coronavirus spike peptide pools or control peptides (ViraFEST assay). With peptide pools, ViraFEST first expanded antigen-specific T cells and afterwards sequenced their TCRs. This clonotype showed up just a few times. Its matching antigen is unknown.

The clonotype originates from a human donor who had recovered from COVID-19. The sequenced material came from CD4+ T cells from blood, cultured in vitro. The chain employs TRBV7-3 and TRBJ2-7; the match to TRBD2 covers 9 bases. This chain's CDR3 is CASASGGSYEQYF. For the CDR3, the DNA is TGTGCCAGCGCAAGCGGGGGGTCCTACGAGCAGTACTTC.